The T cell receptor (beta chain) described here comes from a study of T cells in Graves' hyperthyroidism and ophthalmopathy. The CDR3 sequence is 16 residues long. Germline-derived CDR1 and CDR2 are SGHTA and FQGNSA. This clonotype was recorded once. Its specificity is unknown. At one end the junction does not follow the germline gene, possibly because of a read error. Amplification yielded TCR beta CDR3 regions, with RNA transcripts as the source. During a first-round RT-PCR of the TCR CDR3, the HTBI primer set was used. One entry per CDR3 protein, called by TCRdb with MiXCR from the multiplex PCR reads. The sample shows roughly 500,000 distinct CDR3 sequences, about 46% of them seen only once. Findings of the study overall: Ophthalmopathy onset followed model prediction by a median approximately six months. Blood samples included most of the expanded thyroid clonotypes exceeding 0.001.

The sequencing input was peripheral blood or thyroid tissue (not recorded which). The chain couples TRBV7-2 to TRBJ2-5, with 7 bases matching TRBD2. This clonotype originated in an adult woman with Graves' disease, either hyperthyroidism or ophthalmopathy (not recorded which). This CDR3 is CASSYAGARGGETQYF. In DNA form, the CDR3 reads TGCGCCAGCAGCTATGCCGGGGCGCGGGGAGGGGAGACCCAGTACTTC.